This TCR beta chain was captured in a study of monozygotic twins with inflammatory bowel disease. Study-level results: There were differing immunosuppressive treatments, which may have added variability to patient repertoires. The study found lower TCRbeta diversity (inverse Simpson) in IBD patients than in healthy co-twins. Discordant twins had repertoire similarity that did not differ from that of concordant twins, possibly from limited power.

Germline CDR1 and CDR2: MNHEY and SVGEGT. This CDR3 contains 15 residues. For this clonotype: Antigen unknown.

UMIs that included a 6-nucleotide sample barcode were added by template switching, which took place during cDNA synthesis. TCRdb reprocessed the 5' RACE reads; each CDR3 protein has one entry and no DNA is given. The specimen's table records roughly 150,000 distinct CDR3 sequences. The TCR sequence derives from a human donor with ulcerative colitis or Crohn's disease, or a healthy co-twin of an affected twin (not recorded which). The specimen was blood. The chain couples TRBV6-2 or TRBV6-3 to TRBJ2-7; TCRdb calls TRBD2, which cannot be checked without DNA. The CDR3 loop is CASSYGGGQPYEQYF.